This T cell receptor (beta chain) comes out of a study of T cell changes during pregnancy in multiple sclerosis. The V segment lost 3 bases and the J segment 8 bases; nucleotides outside the gene matches: 9. From germline, CDR1 is MNHNY and CDR2 SVGAGI (reference sequence). This CDR3 has 15 amino acids. Here immunoSEQ multiplex PCR was the method, and the copy in TCRdb shows in-frame clones only, minus some. Among about 60,000 clones listed, about 96% were seen once. This clone showed up just once. J is TRBJ2-1 and V is TRBV6-6; 8 bases fit TRBD2. This material consisted of CD8+ T cells from peripheral blood mononuclear cells, taken after pregnancy. This sequence was found in a female donor with multiple sclerosis, enrolled in a pregnancy study. The CDR3 loop reads CASSYSPGGPDEQFF. The CDR3 nucleotides are TGTGCCAGCAGTTATTCTCCGGGAGGGCCGGATGAGCAGTTCTTC.